Each of the 11 T cell receptor beta chains below was sequenced from the same sample in a study of post-analysis software for immune sequencing data (dated by TCRdb to 2015 to 2017). Study-wide conclusions, independent of this receptor: Patients showed significantly higher frequencies than controls for roughly 5 TRBV segments, among them TRBV5-6, TRBV5-1 and TRBV20-1.

These TCRs are of unknown antigen specificity. Receptors were amplified or captured by PCR. Data came from an Illumina HiSeq 2500. To reduce PCR and sequencing biases, unique molecular identifiers were built into the TCR beta cDNA libraries. TCRdb passed the public sequencing reads through fastp at Q25 and MiXCR, retaining productive beta sequences. Each entry merges the rows of one CDR3 protein and shows their most common DNA and genes. For this sample the table gives 400,000 to 500,000 distinct CDR3 sequences, of which 30% to 45% were detected only once. The ten top clones hold approximately 7.1% of the sample. The sequenced material came from blood. These TCRs come from a girl aged 2 to 10 with multiple sclerosis.

For this clonotype: A junction end diverges from the germline sequence, so it may reflect a read error. The chain is built from TRBV6-2 or TRBV6-3 and TRBJ2-4, with 14 bases fitting TRBD2. Germline V gene data show CDR1 as MNHEY and CDR2 as SVGEGT. The CDR3 totals 18 residues. CDR3 coding DNA: TGTGCCAGCAGCCCTGGGACTAGCGGGAGACTAGCCAAAAACATTCGGTACTTC. Protein sequence: CASSPGTSGRLAKNIRYF.

The J gene is TRBJ2-5, the V gene TRBV6-6; 7 bases are a match to TRBD2. The ends lost 2 bases at V and 5 bases at J; junction bases unmatched: 11. CDR3 size: 16 residues. Germline values: CDR1 MNHNY, CDR2 SVGAGI (reference sequence). The CDR3: CASSYRAGRPWETQYF. For the CDR3, the DNA is TGTGCCAGCAGTTACCGAGCGGGGAGGCCGTGGGAGACCCAGTACTTC.

Many counts were recorded for this clonotype. V is TRBV6-5 and J is TRBJ2-1, with TRBD2 matching over 12 bases. V shed 6 bases and J 3 bases; nucleotides not matched to a gene: 3. This CDR3 is 15 amino acids long. Germline CDR1 reads MNHEY; CDR2 reads SVGAGI. DNA for the CDR3: TGTGCCAGCAGACCACTAGCGGGAGGCTACAATGAGCAGTTCTTC. Translated: CASRPLAGGYNEQFF.

This rearrangement joins TRBV2 to TRBJ2-1; 7 nucleotides agree with TRBD1. Germline V gene sequence: CDR1 SNHLY, CDR2 FYNNEI. V was clipped by 7 bases and J by 10 bases; unmatched bases: 10. The CDR3 is made up of 13 amino acids. CDR3 coding DNA: TGTGCCAGCATGGGACAGAAACTATACGAGCAGTTCTTC. Translated, it gives CASMGQKLYEQFF.

V gene TRBV6-6 combines with J gene TRBJ2-7, with 9 bases matching TRBD1. CDR1 and CDR2 from the germline V gene are MNHNY and SVGAGI (reference sequence). The CDR3 consists of 17 residues. With V trimmed by 0 bases and J by 5 bases, 11 bases remained unmatched. This CDR3 is CASSYSFLDRGIDEQYF. CDR3 nucleotides: TGTGCCAGCAGTTACTCGTTCTTGGACAGGGGTATCGACGAGCAGTACTTC.

This clonotype came up a few times. The J gene is TRBJ2-7, the V gene TRBV7-9; 13 positions match TRBD2. The CDR3 spans 16 residues. CDR1 and CDR2 (germline): SEHNR, FQNEAQ (reference sequence). V trimming: 5 bases; J trimming: 5 bases; junction bases outside the gene matches: 9. This CDR3 is CASSPGLAGPLDEQYF. As DNA, the CDR3 is TGTGCCAGCAGCCCGGGACTAGCGGGGCCCCTGGACGAGCAGTACTTC.

The gene calls are TRBV11-2 and TRBJ2-3; tentative D call: TRBD1 (6 bases). The V and J ends lost 7 bases and 1 base respectively, with 18 bases between them. CDR1 is SGHAT and CDR2 is FQNNGV in the germline V gene. The CDR3 contains 16 residues. The chain's CDR3 is CASNPIPRGRTDTQYF. The DNA of the CDR3 is TGTGCCAGCAACCCCATCCCCAGGGGCCGCACAGATACGCAGTATTTT.

To note about this clonotype: One junction end does not reproduce the germline sequence, and a read error may be involved. The chain recombines TRBV10-3 with TRBJ2-5, with 7 bases identical to TRBD1. With the DNA end fitting TRBJ2-7 better, the J assignment may be wrong. Germline-derived CDR1 and CDR2 are ENHRY and SYGVKD. The CDR3 loop spans 15 amino acids. DNA of the CDR3: TGTGCCATCAGAACCTCGACAGGGAGCTCCCACGAGCAGTACTTC. It specifies CAIRTSTGSSHEQYF.

This sequence joins TRBV11-2 and TRBJ1-5, with 8 nucleotides matching TRBD1. CDR1 is SGHAT and CDR2 is FQNNGV in the germline V gene. With 0 bases clipped from V and 7 bases from J, the junction kept 5 bases outside the gene matches. This CDR3 has 15 amino acids. CDR3 bases: TGTGCCAGCAGCTTAGATCAGGGGGCAAAACAGCCCCAGCATTTT. Protein: CASSLDQGAKQPQHF.

Points on this clonotype: The junction does not match germline at one end; this may be a read error. The genes are TRBV7-6 and TRBJ1-2, with 8 bases matching TRBD1. Germline V lookup: CDR1 SGHVS, CDR2 FNYEAQ. The CDR3 is 15 amino acids. This chain's CDR3 is CASSLGTGTDYGHTF. CDR3 nucleotide sequence: TGTGCCAGCAGCTTAGGGACAGGGACTGACTATGGCCACACCTTC.

The chain links TRBV14 to TRBJ1-2, with a weak D call TRBD1 (5 bases). CDR1 is SGHDN, CDR2 FVKESK, per germline. The length of the CDR3 is 15 residues. V was trimmed by 3 bases and J by 7 bases, leaving 18 bases between them. CDR3 in DNA: TGTGCCAGCAGCCAGCTCATTCAGGGAGCGGCTGGCTACACCTTC. Its protein product is CASSQLIQGAAGYTF.